This T cell receptor (beta chain) was obtained from a study of T cells after posttransplantation cyclophosphamide. Whole-study results and caveats: TRB clonality was highly associated with recipient CMV seropositivity and reactivation. Later blood repertoires were often dominated by clones from the donor CD8+ memory compartment. Tissue-infiltrating T cells from skin or gut overlapped little with blood T cells.

The CDR3 sequence is 16 residues long. Libraries were prepared by immunoSEQ multiplex PCR; TCRdb keeps only in-frame clonotypes and omits some of them. This sample has 10,000 to 15,000 clones, with about 85% found just once. Points on this clone: The antigen remains unidentified.

On the day of bone marrow donation, the related graft donor provided peripheral blood. The sample was memory CD4+ T cells sorted from PBMCs. V and J are TRBV7-5 and TRBJ2-7; the table's TRBD2 call for D was not verified on the DNA. TRBV7-5 is given as a pseudogene. This TCR was sampled from a man aged 45-65 years in good health, CMV-negative, and a related stem cell transplant donor. CDR3 in amino acids: CARSHRPAVALGEQYF. The CDR3 region has the DNA TGTGCCAGAAGTCACCGCCCAGCCGTCGCCCTAGGTGAGCAGTACTTC.